The 10 T cell receptor beta chains below all came from one sample that was sequenced in a study of shared clonotypes between healthy human individuals (dated by TCRdb to 2020 to 2021). Library preparation employed the immunoSEQ multiplex PCR assay. What TCRdb holds here is the immuneACCESS table cut down to in-frame rearrangements. Part of the clones is not present; checked against another copy, under half of the missing clones reflect an unresolved V gene, and the others are unexplained. Present in this sample are about half a million clones, 81% of which were seen just once. The ten largest make up roughly 13% of the sample. Sequenced input: PBMCs. Receptors originate from a woman in her thirties or forties in good health. Some clones in this sample may be carry-over from other donors' samples.

The chain recombines TRBV5-6 with TRBJ2-5, with a tentative D call TRBD1 (6 bases). CDR1 and CDR2 from the germline V gene are SGHDT and YYEEEE. This CDR3 has 16 residues. Trimming took 4 bases from V and 0 from J, leaving 16 bases between them. The chain's CDR3 is CASSPGQRLYQETQYF. Written as DNA, the CDR3 is TGTGCCAGCAGCCCTGGACAGAGATTGTACCAAGAGACCCAGTACTTC.

This sequence joins TRBV27 and TRBJ2-2; unclear D gene. Deletions cut 6 bases from V and 5 bases from J, with 13 bases between. The CDR3 is 14 residues long. Germline V CDR1 and CDR2: MNHEY, SMNVEV (reference sequence). CDR3 sequence reads: CASSPRRSTGELFF. CDR3 DNA: TGTGCCAGCAGCCCTCGACGGTCAACCGGGGAGCTGTTTTTT.

Regarding this clone: A far larger clone is a single base away, which makes a read error likely. The V and J genes are TRBV11-1 and TRBJ2-5; D is possibly TRBD2 (5 bases). The V gene's germline CDR1 is SGHAT and CDR2 FQDESV (reference sequence). Deletions cut 6 bases from V and 0 bases from J, with 11 bases between. The CDR3 loop spans 14 amino acids. The CDR3 DNA follows: TGTGCCAGCAGGCGTCTAGCTAACCAAGAGACCCAGTACTTC. This translates into CASRRLANQETQYF.

V is TRBV6-1 and J is TRBJ2-3; TRBD2 might be the D (5 bases). The ends were cut back, 5 bases at V and 1 base at J, with 10 bases in the middle. Germline V lookup: CDR1 MNHNS, CDR2 SASEGT. This CDR3 spans 14 amino acids. CDR3 region: CASSSGLGTDTQYF. CDR3 sequence (DNA): TGTGCCAGCAGTTCAGGACTCGGCACAGATACGCAGTATTTT.

CDR3 bases: TGCAGCGTTGGAATGGGGACGACGGGGAGCTCTGGAAACACCATATATTTT. This gives the protein CSVGMGTTGSSGNTIYF. The chain uses TRBV29-1 and TRBJ1-3; D possibly corresponds to TRBD1 (5 bases). Deletions cut 4 bases from V and 0 bases from J, with 19 bases between. Germline CDR1 is SQVTM and CDR2 is ANQGSEA. The CDR3 has 17 amino acids. Filled out from reference TRBV29-1 and TRBJ1-3, the complete variable domain reads SAVISQKPSRDICQRGTSLTIQCQVDSQVTMMFWYRQQPGQSLTLIATANQGSEATYESGFVIDKFPISRPNLTFSTLTVSNMSPEDSSIYLCSVGMGTTGSSGNTIYFGEGSWLTVV.

About this clone itself: One base separates it from a far larger clone, so it is likely a read error. The gene calls are TRBV5-1 and TRBJ1-2; 7 bases fit TRBD1. Germline CDR1 SGHRS, CDR2 YFSETQ. Unmatched junction bases numbered 6, after V lost 6 bases and J lost 1 base. This CDR3 region has 14 residues. For the CDR3, the DNA is TGCGCCAGCATGGGCGGGACAGTTAACTATGGCTACACCTTC. Translation: CASMGGTVNYGYTF.

The chain uses TRBV25-1 and TRBJ2-1; unclear D gene. CDR3 length equals 13 residues. Germline V lookup: CDR1 MGHDK, CDR2 SYGVNS. Trimming took 6 bases from V and 0 from J, leaving 6 bases between them. This chain's CDR3 is CASSSGSYNEQFF. CDR3 coding DNA: TGTGCCAGCAGCTCGGGCTCCTACAATGAGCAGTTCTTC. The full variable domain, in which reference TRBV25-1 and TRBJ2-1 provide the parts outside the CDR3, is EADIYQTPRYLVIGTGKKITLECSQTMGHDKMYWYQQDPGMELHLIHYSYGVNSTEKGDLSSESTVSRIRTEHFPLTLESARPSHTSQYLCASSSGSYNEQFFGPGTRLTVL.

This clone is medium-sized. The sample carries other DNA sequences with the same CDR3. The rearrangement joins TRBV5-1 to TRBJ1-2; TRBD1 is a possible D gene (6 bases). Germline-derived CDR1 and CDR2 are SGHRS and YFSETQ. CDR3 length equals 15 residues. V gave up 5 bases and J gave up 8 bases, with 22 bases separating them. The CDR3 DNA follows: TGCGCCAGCAGTCCGTTGGGCGCAGGGGTTTACGGCTACACCTTC. Its protein product is CASSPLGAGVYGYTF.

The CDR3 DNA reads as TGTGCCAGCAGCTCCCCGACAGGGGGAGATACGCAGTATTTT. Translated: CASSSPTGGDTQYF. The J gene is TRBJ2-3, the V gene TRBV7-3; 9 bases match TRBD1. The V segment lost 4 bases and the J segment 5 bases; nucleotides outside the gene matches: 4. Per the germline V gene, CDR1 is SGHTA and CDR2 is FQGTGA. The CDR3 contains 14 residues.

This clone was found a few times. The rearrangement uses TRBV6-1 and TRBJ1-5; D is uncertain. From germline, CDR1 is MNHNS and CDR2 SASEGT. This CDR3 region has 16 residues. V shed 4 bases and J shed 0 bases, with 13 bases lying between them. The DNA for the CDR3 is TGTGCCAGCAGTGTTCTATCGGGTTATAGCAATCAGCCCCAGCATTTT. Protein: CASSVLSGYSNQPQHF.